The 18 T cell receptor beta chains given below trace back to one sample, sequenced in a study of blood T cell repertoires in COVID-19. The data were produced by immunoSEQ multiplex PCR, yet TCRdb's version contains in-frame clones alone and is incomplete. This table has 30,000 to 40,000 clones, around nine tenths appearing once. The sequenced material came from peripheral blood. Source of these receptors: a man in his 70s with active COVID-19.

With respect to this clone: The sample carries other DNA sequences with the same CDR3. The CDR3 here is CASSYTGQGAEQYF. The CDR3 DNA reads as TGTGCCAGCAGTTACACCGGACAGGGAGCCGAGCAGTACTTC. The chain employs TRBV6-5 and TRBJ2-7, with TRBD1 identical over 8 bases. Per the germline V gene, CDR1 is MNHEY and CDR2 is SVGAGI. V was pared by 2 bases and J by 6 bases, with 6 bases of the junction left unmatched. This CDR3 is built from 14 residues.

The rearrangement links TRBV7-9 to TRBJ2-5; 8 bases map to TRBD1. Germline CDR1 reads SEHNR; CDR2 reads FQNEAQ (reference sequence). This CDR3 comprises 16 residues. Trimming cost V 7 bases and J 2 bases; bases outside gene matches: 12. CDR3 bases: TGTGCCAGCATCCCCAGGGGGCGCGGGCGGCAAGAGACCCAGTACTTC. The encoded protein is CASIPRGRGRQETQYF.

The J gene is TRBJ2-3, the V gene TRBV11-2; D gene unclear. Germline values: CDR1 SGHAT, CDR2 FQNNGV. The V gene lost 4 bases and the J gene lost 3 bases, with 2 bases spanning the gap. The CDR3 sequence is 11 residues long. In DNA, the CDR3 is TGTGCCAGCAGCTCAACAGATACGCAGTATTTT. Residues: CASSSTDTQYF.

The V and J genes are TRBV2 and TRBJ1-2, with a weak D call TRBD1 (5 bases). Per the germline V gene, CDR1 is SNHLY and CDR2 is FYNNEI. V lost 6 bases and J 0 bases, leaving 11 bases between the germline ends. CDR3 length: 14 residues. CDR3 protein: CASRLTVSNYGYTF. The CDR3 DNA is TGTGCCAGCAGGTTGACAGTATCTAACTATGGCTACACCTTC.

This rearrangement joins TRBV15 to TRBJ2-5; D perhaps matches TRBD2 (5 bases). Trimming removed 6 bases from V and 7 bases from J, with 12 bases in between. CDR3 length: 12 amino acids. Germline CDR1 and CDR2: LNHNV and YYDKDF (reference sequence). CDR3 bases: TGTGCCACCAGAGGTAGCGTTGTGACCCAGTACTTC. Protein product: CATRGSVVTQYF.

In this sample, this clone turned up a few times. The chain employs TRBV28 and TRBJ2-7, with TRBD1 matching 10 bases. This CDR3 region has 15 residues. CDR1 MDHEN and CDR2 SYDVKM come from the germline V gene. Germline trimming cut 6 bases from V and 4 bases from J; bases unmatched to any gene: 9. Written as DNA, the CDR3 is TGTGCCAGCAGATCCGGGACAGGGGTGGGGTACGAGCAGTACTTC. Translated, it gives CASRSGTGVGYEQYF.

J is TRBJ2-7 and V is TRBV29-1, with 8 bases aligning to TRBD1. The CDR3 runs to 12 residues. V shed 3 bases and J 2 bases; nucleotides not matched to a gene: 0. Germline loops: CDR1 SQVTM, CDR2 ANQGSEA. CDR3 nucleotides: TGCAGCGTTGAGGACAGGGCCTACGAGCAGTACTTC. Protein product: CSVEDRAYEQYF.

This clone appeared a single time. The V gene is TRBV7-9, the J gene TRBJ2-1, with D possibly matching TRBD1 (6 bases). Germline V lookup: CDR1 SEHNR, CDR2 FQNEAQ (reference sequence). With 7 bases removed from V and 5 bases from J, the gap between germline ends came to 18 bases. The CDR3 covers 15 residues. In DNA, the CDR3 is TGTGCCAGCACAGCCGGGACACTTTCTAACAATGAGCAGTTCTTC. Residues: CASTAGTLSNNEQFF. Supplemented by reference TRBV7-9 and TRBJ2-1, the full variable domain reads DTGVSQNPRHKITKRGQNVTFRCDPISEHNRLYWYRQTLGQGPEFLTYFQNEAQLEKSRLLSDRFSAERPKGSFSTLEIQRTEQGDSAMYLCASTAGTLSNNEQFFGPGTRLTVL.

The chain carries TRBV12-5 and TRBJ1-2, with a tentative D call TRBD1 (6 bases). The CDR3 runs to 16 residues. CDR1 and CDR2 (germline): LGHNT, FRNRAP. V lost 1 base and J lost 8, with 20 bases in between. CDR3 in amino acids: CASGLATTGGAGGYTF. CDR3 DNA: TGTGCTAGTGGTTTGGCCACTACTGGGGGGGCAGGAGGCTACACCTTC. Full variable domain (outside the CDR3, taken from reference TRBV12-5 and TRBJ1-2): DARVTQTPRHKVTEMGQEVTMRCQPILGHNTVFWYRQTMMQGLELLAYFRNRAPLDDSGMPKDRFSAEMPDATLATLKIQPSEPRDSAVYFCASGLATTGGAGGYTFGSGTRLTVV.

The chain employs TRBV11-3 and TRBJ2-2; D is unclear. The CDR3 runs to 15 residues. V shed 3 bases and J shed 2 bases, with 10 bases lying between them. Germline V gene data show CDR1 as SGHNT and CDR2 as YENEEA. Written as DNA, the CDR3 is TGTGCCAGCAGCTTTTCAACGGTTAACACCGGGGAGCTGTTTTTT. It translates to CASSFSTVNTGELFF.

This clone was found once. V and J are TRBV24-1 and TRBJ2-1; 10 bases are shared with TRBD1. CDR3 length: 16 amino acids. The trim removed 0 bases at V and 2 bases at J, leaving 0 bases unmatched. Germline V gene lookup returns CDR1 KGHDR and CDR2 SFDVKD. The CDR3 DNA reads TGTGCCACCAGTGATTTGGGGACAGGGGCCTACAATGAGCAGTTCTTC. Translation gives CATSDLGTGAYNEQFF.

The chain has TRBV5-8 and TRBJ2-3, with 9 nucleotides matching TRBD2. Germline lookup yields CDR1 SGHTS and CDR2 YDEGEE. CDR3 size: 18 residues. Losses at the gene ends were 7 bases for V and 6 bases for J; bases not matched to a gene: 21. The CDR3 DNA is TGTGCCAGCGCCCGGGATATGATTAGCGGGGGATTGAGGGATACGCAGTATTTT. It encodes CASARDMISGGLRDTQYF.

V gene TRBV11-2 combines with J gene TRBJ2-7; TRBD2 aligns across 10 bases. The CDR3 spans 14 residues. CDR1 is SGHAT, CDR2 FQNNGV, per germline. J was trimmed by 7 bases and V by 5 bases; bases with no gene match: 8. CDR3 in amino acids: CASSQGLADEEQYF. In DNA, the CDR3 is TGTGCCAGCAGCCAAGGACTAGCGGATGAGGAGCAGTACTTC.

The rearrangement joins TRBV9 to TRBJ1-1, with TRBD1 as a possible D gene (5 bases). Trimming took off 0 bases at V and 6 bases at J, with 12 bases between the two ends. The CDR3 has 14 amino acids. Germline V gives CDR1 SGDLS, CDR2 YYNGEE. The CDR3 DNA reads as TGTGCCAGCAGCGTAGGATCAGGGAGGGCTGAAGCTTTCTTT. Translated, it gives CASSVGSGRAEAFF.

This chain connects TRBV5-1 to TRBJ2-1, with a tentative D call TRBD2 (5 bases). The CDR3 is 15 residues long. Trimming left V 6 bases short and J 0 bases short, with 13 bases between. Per the germline V gene, CDR1 is SGHRS and CDR2 is YFSETQ. CDR3 region: CASTMPGSSYNEQFF. CDR3 bases: TGCGCCAGCACCATGCCGGGGAGCTCCTACAATGAGCAGTTCTTC.

This chain joins TRBV28 and TRBJ2-7, with 11 bases matching TRBD2. This CDR3 spans 15 amino acids. CDR1 and CDR2 from the germline V gene are MDHEN and SYDVKM. V was pared by 7 bases and J by 1 base, with 6 bases of the junction left unmatched. This CDR3 reads CASNRGTSGSYEQYF. The CDR3, as DNA: TGTGCCAGCAACCGAGGGACTAGCGGTTCCTACGAGCAGTACTTC.

V usage is TRBV18 and J usage is TRBJ2-1; 8 bases agree with TRBD1. V lost 3 bases, J lost 10 bases, and 5 bases stayed unmatched. The germline gives CDR1 KGHSH, CDR2 LQKENI. CDR3 length: 13 residues. As DNA, the CDR3 is TGTGCCAGCTCACCCGGGACAGGCCGGGAGCAGTTCTTC. This gives the protein CASSPGTGREQFF.

This chain links TRBV5-5 with TRBJ2-1; a possible D gene is TRBD1 (5 bases). The CDR3 runs to 14 residues. Trimming took off 4 bases at V and 5 bases at J, with 13 bases between the two ends. Per the germline V gene, CDR1 is SGHKS and CDR2 is YYEKEE (reference sequence). CDR3 nucleotides: TGTGCCAGCAGCGAACAGGTTTTACACAATGAGCAGTTCTTC. It encodes CASSEQVLHNEQFF.